The 5 T cell receptor beta chains below all came from one sample that was sequenced in a study of blood T cell repertoires in COVID-19. Profiling relied on immunoSEQ multiplex PCR, and the TCRdb table lists in-frame clones only, not all of them. The sample comprises approximately 200,000 clones, over 75% of which are singletons, and approximately 3.4% rests with the top ten. The sequenced sample was PBMCs or T cells enriched from blood (not recorded which). The origin of the receptors is a woman between 18 and 29 years old in a cohort exposed to, infected with or recovered from COVID-19 (not recorded which).

This CDR3 reads CASSPAGPGYEQYF. DNA for the CDR3: TGTGCCAGCAGCCCGGCGGGTCCAGGCTACGAGCAGTACTTC. The genes are TRBV7-8 and TRBJ2-7, with a weak D call TRBD2 (5 bases). Germline lookup yields CDR1 SGHVS and CDR2 FQNEAQ. The CDR3 is 14 amino acids. Deletions cut 5 bases from V and 3 bases from J, with 14 bases between.

The chain uses TRBV19 and TRBJ2-7; no clear D. CDR3 length: 14 amino acids. Germline V lookup: CDR1 LNHDA, CDR2 SQIVND (reference sequence). V lost 3 bases, J lost 4 bases, and 13 bases lay in between. The CDR3 DNA sequence: TGTGCCAGTAGTATTTTTGGTGCGGAGTACGAGCAGTACTTC. Translated: CASSIFGAEYEQYF.

V is TRBV5-1 and J is TRBJ2-5; no firm D call. The germline gives CDR1 SGHRS, CDR2 YFSETQ. Trimming pared 4 bases from V and 3 bases from J, leaving 10 bases between. This CDR3 spans 13 amino acids. CDR3 sequence: CASSILTEETQYF. The CDR3 DNA reads as TGCGCCAGCAGCATCCTGACTGAAGAGACCCAGTACTTC.

This clone was detected only once. The chain carries TRBV18 and TRBJ2-2; D is perhaps TRBD2 (6 bases). The CDR3 extends over 16 amino acids. Deletions cut 3 bases from V and 5 bases from J, with 16 bases between. Germline assignment: CDR1 KGHSH and CDR2 LQKENI. The CDR3 loop is CASSPGGSRRTGELFF. CDR3 DNA sequence: TGTGCCAGCTCACCCGGGGGTAGCAGGAGAACCGGGGAGCTGTTTTTT.

The chain has TRBV11-2 and TRBJ2-1; 8 bases map to TRBD2. The CDR3 contains 16 residues. Germline V CDR1 and CDR2: SGHAT, FQNNGV. Trimming took 1 base from V and 10 from J; bases not matched to a gene: 12. This CDR3 is CASSLGTSPLEGEQFF. The CDR3 DNA is TGTGCCAGCAGCTTAGGGACTAGCCCGTTAGAGGGAGAGCAGTTCTTC.